This record looks at one T cell receptor beta chain sequence and its context. Its specificity is not known. Sequenced by immunoSEQ multiplex PCR; TCRdb stores in-frame clones only, minus some. The sample carries approximately 96,000 clones, around nine tenths recorded once. This entry is derived from a study of T cell responses to AZD1222 COVID-19 vaccine. The CDR3 has 17 amino acids. V was clipped by 5 bases and J by 2 bases; unmatched bases: 10. Germline CDR1 reads SGHTA; CDR2 reads FQGTGA. General study results and limits: Clonal diversity was possibly underestimated, and white British individuals and females predominated among donors.

J is TRBJ2-1 and V is TRBV7-3; 9 bases align to TRBD2. Here the sequenced sample was peripheral blood, taken 28 days after the second AZD1222 dose. The TCR originated in an adult who received the AZD1222 COVID-19 vaccine. This CDR3 reads CASSPTLAGETYNEQFF. CDR3 in DNA: TGTGCCAGCAGCCCAACACTAGCGGGCGAGACCTACAATGAGCAGTTCTTC.